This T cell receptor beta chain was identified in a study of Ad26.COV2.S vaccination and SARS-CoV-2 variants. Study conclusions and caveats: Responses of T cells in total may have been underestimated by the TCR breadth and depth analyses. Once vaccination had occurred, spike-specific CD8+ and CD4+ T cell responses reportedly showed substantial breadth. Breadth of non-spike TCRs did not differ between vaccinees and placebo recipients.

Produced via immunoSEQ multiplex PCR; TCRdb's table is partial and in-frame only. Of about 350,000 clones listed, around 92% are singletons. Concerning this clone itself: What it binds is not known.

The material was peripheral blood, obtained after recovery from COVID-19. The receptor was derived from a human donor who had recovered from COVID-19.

CDR3 DNA: TGCGCCAGCAGCCTGTCCGGGACAGGGGGTACTGGCTACACCTTC. Its translation is CASSLSGTGGTGYTF. V gene TRBV5-1 combines with J gene TRBJ1-2; 11 bases agree with TRBD1. The germline V gene has CDR1 SGHRS and CDR2 YFSETQ. CDR3 length equals 15 residues. Trimming at V came to 4 bases and at J to 7 bases, leaving 9 bases not matched to a gene. Full variable domain (rest looked up from reference TRBV5-1 and TRBJ1-2): KAGVTQTPRYLIKTRGQQVTLSCSPISGHRSVSWYQQTPGQGLQFLFEYFSETQRNKGNFPGRFSGRQFSNSRSEMNVSTLELGDSALYLCASSLSGTGGTGYTFGSGTRLTVV.